The clone carrying this T cell receptor (beta chain) occurred many times. Its cognate antigen is unknown. TCRdb fed the reads into MiXCR, producing one record per CDR3 protein. The sample carries 200,000 to 300,000 distinct CDR3 sequences, roughly an eighth recorded once. The entry originates in a study of T cell repertoires in cytomegalovirus infection. The overall study: In public TCR beta signatures, there were indications of both CMV infection and matching HLA type.

Regarding the study as a whole: HLA-C-restricted CMV-specific TCR beta clonotypes prevailed in the ex vivo response. Cumulated frequencies of public TCR beta families served to identify carriers of CMV plus the relevant HLA.

The V end lost 1 base, the J end lost 4 bases, and 8 bases lay between the germline ends. This CDR3 is built from 12 residues. CDR1 and CDR2 from the germline V gene are SQVTM and ANQGSEA. The sequence was collected from a human donor in good health (CMV status not recorded). Some clones in this sample may be carry-over from other donors' samples. The specimen sequenced was PBMCs. This chain connects TRBV29-1 to TRBJ2-7; D unresolved. In nucleotides, the CDR3 is TGCAGCGTTGAAGGACGGCGATACGAGCAGTACTTC. Translation gives CSVEGRRYEQYF.